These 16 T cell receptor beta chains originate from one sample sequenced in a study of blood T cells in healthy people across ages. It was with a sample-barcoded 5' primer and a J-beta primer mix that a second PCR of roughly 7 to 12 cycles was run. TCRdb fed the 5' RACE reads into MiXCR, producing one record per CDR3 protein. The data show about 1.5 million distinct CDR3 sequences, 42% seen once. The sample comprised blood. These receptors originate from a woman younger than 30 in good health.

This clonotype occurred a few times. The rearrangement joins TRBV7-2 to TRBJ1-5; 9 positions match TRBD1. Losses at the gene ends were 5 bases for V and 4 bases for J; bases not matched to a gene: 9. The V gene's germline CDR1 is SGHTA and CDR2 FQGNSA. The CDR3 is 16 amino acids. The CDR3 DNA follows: TGTGCCAGCAGCCCTACCCGGGACAGGGTTAATCAGCCCCAGCATTTT. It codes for CASSPTRDRVNQPQHF.

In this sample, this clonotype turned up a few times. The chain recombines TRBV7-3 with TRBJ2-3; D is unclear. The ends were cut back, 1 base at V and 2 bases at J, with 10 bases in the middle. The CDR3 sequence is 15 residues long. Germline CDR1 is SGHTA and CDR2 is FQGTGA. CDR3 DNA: TGTGCCAGCAGCTTAATTGGCGCAGTCACAGATACGCAGTATTTT. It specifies CASSLIGAVTDTQYF. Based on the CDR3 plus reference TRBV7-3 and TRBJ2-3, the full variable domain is GAGVSQTPSNKVTEKGKYVELRCDPISGHTALYWYRQSLGQGPEFLIYFQGTGAADDSGLPNDRFFAVRPEGSVSTLKIQRTERGDSAVYLCASSLIGAVTDTQYFGPGTRLTVL.

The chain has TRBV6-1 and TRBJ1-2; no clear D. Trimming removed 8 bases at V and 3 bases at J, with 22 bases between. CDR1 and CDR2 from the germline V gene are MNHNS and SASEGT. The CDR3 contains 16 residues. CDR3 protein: CASGRTADTRYYGYTF. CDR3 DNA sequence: TGTGCCAGCGGTAGAACAGCCGATACCAGATACTATGGCTACACCTTC.

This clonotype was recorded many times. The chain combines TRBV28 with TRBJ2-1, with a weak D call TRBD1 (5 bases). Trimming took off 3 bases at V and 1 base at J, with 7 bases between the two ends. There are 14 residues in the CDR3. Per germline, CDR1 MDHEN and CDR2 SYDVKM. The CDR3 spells CASSFTGSYNEQFF. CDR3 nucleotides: TGTGCCAGCAGTTTCACAGGATCCTACAATGAGCAGTTCTTC.

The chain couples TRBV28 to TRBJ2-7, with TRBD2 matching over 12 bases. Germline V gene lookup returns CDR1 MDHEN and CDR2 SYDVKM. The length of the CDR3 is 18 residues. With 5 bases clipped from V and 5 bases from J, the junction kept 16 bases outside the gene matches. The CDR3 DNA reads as TGTGCCAGCAGTAAATCCGGACTAGCGGGAATTTCGGGGGACGAGCAGTACTTC. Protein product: CASSKSGLAGISGDEQYF. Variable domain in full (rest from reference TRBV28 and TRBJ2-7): DVKVTQSSRYLVKRTGEKVFLECVQDMDHENMFWYRQDPGLGLRLIYFSYDVKMKEKGDIPEGYSVSREKKERFSLILESASTNQTSMYLCASSKSGLAGISGDEQYFGPGTRLTVT.

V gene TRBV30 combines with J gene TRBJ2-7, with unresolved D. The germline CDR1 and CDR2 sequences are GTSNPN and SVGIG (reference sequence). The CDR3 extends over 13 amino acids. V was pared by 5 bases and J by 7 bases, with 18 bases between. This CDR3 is CAWGFGLSDEQYF. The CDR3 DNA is TGTGCCTGGGGCTTTGGGCTATCCGATGAGCAGTACTTC.

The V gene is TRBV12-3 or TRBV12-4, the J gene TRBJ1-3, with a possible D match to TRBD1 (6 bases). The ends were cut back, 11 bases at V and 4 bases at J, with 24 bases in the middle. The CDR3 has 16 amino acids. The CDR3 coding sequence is TGTGCCGAAATAGCCACGAGCACAGGGTTAGGAAACACCATATATTTT. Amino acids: CAEIATSTGLGNTIYF.

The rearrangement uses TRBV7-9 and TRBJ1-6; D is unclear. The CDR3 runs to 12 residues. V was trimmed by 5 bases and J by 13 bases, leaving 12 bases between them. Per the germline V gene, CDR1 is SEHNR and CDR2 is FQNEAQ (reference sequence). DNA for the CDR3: TGTGCCAGCAGCCTGGACGGCTCGCCCCTCCACTTT. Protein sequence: CASSLDGSPLHF.

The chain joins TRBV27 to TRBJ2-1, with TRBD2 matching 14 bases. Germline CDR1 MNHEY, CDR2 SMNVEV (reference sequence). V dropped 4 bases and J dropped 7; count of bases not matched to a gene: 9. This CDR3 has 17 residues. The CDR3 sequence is CASSYVFGTSGGNEQFF. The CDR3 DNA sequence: TGTGCCAGCAGTTATGTCTTTGGGACTAGCGGGGGAAATGAGCAGTTCTTC.

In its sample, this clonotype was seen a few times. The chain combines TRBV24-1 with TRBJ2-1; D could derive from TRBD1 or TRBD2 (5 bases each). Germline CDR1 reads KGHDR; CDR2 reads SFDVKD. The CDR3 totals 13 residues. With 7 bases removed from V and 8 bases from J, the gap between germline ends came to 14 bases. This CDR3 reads CATSPGPVYEQFF. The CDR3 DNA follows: TGTGCCACCAGCCCGGGACCGGTCTATGAGCAGTTCTTC.

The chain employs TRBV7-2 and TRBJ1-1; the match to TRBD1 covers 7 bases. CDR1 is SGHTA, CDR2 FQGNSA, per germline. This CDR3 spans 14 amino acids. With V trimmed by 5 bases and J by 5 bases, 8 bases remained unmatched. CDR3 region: CASSGREGATEAFF. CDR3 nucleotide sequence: TGTGCCAGCAGCGGCCGTGAGGGGGCGACTGAAGCTTTCTTT.

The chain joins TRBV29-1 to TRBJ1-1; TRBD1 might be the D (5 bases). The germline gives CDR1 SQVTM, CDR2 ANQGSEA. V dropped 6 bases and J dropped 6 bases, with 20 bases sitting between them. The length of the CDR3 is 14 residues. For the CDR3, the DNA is TGCAGCGTCCATCCAGCCAGGGCTGGCTCTGAAGCTTTCTTT. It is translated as CSVHPARAGSEAFF.

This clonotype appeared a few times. CDR3 sequence: CASSPYGNTEAFF. DNA for the CDR3: TGTGCCAGCAGTCCCTACGGGAACACTGAAGCTTTCTTT. The chain is built from TRBV27 and TRBJ1-1; D not resolved. CDR1 and CDR2 from the germline V gene are MNHEY and SMNVEV (reference sequence). V shed 5 bases and J shed 1 base, with 8 bases lying between them. The CDR3 has 13 amino acids.

The CDR3 protein is CSARDPGTYEQYF. The CDR3 DNA reads as TGCAGTGCTAGAGATCCCGGAACCTACGAGCAGTACTTC. The chain combines TRBV20-1 with TRBJ2-5; D uncertain. The J call may be incorrect, as the DNA end agrees better with TRBJ2-7. The CDR3 loop spans 13 amino acids. Germline-derived CDR1 and CDR2 are DFQATT and SNEGSKA (reference sequence).

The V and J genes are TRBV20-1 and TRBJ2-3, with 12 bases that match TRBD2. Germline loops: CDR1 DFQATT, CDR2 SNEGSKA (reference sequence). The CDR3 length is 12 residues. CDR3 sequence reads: CSLAGGWETQYF. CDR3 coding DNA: TGCAGCCTAGCGGGAGGGTGGGAGACGCAGTATTTT.

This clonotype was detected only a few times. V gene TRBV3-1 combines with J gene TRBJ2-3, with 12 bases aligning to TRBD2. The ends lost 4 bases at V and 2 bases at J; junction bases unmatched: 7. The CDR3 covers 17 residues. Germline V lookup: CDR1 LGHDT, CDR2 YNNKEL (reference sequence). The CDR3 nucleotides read TGTGCCAGCAGCCTTTCCGGGACTAGCGGGTACACAGATACGCAGTATTTT. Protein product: CASSLSGTSGYTDTQYF.